The 6 T cell receptor beta chains in this list originate from one sample, sequenced in a study of T cell responses to AZD1222 COVID-19 vaccine. The repertoire was sequenced with immunoSEQ multiplex PCR; TCRdb's copy has only in-frame clones and lacks some. This sample has about 100,000 clones; over 75% occur once, and the top ten carry approximately 9%. Specimen: peripheral blood, collected on day 0 of AZD1222 vaccination. These TCRs come from an adult in good health.

V is TRBV7-2 and J is TRBJ2-2; D gene unclear. The germline V gene has CDR1 SGHTA and CDR2 FQGNSA. Deletions cut 4 bases from V and 2 bases from J, with 14 bases between. The CDR3 is 16 residues long. The CDR3: CASSSSSTLNTGELFF. The DNA of the CDR3 is TGTGCCAGCAGCTCGTCGTCCACCCTTAACACCGGGGAGCTGTTTTTT.

The chain recombines TRBV19 with TRBJ1-2, with D possibly being TRBD1 (6 bases). Germline V gives CDR1 LNHDA, CDR2 SQIVND (reference sequence). The V end was cut by 8 bases, the J end by 1 base, with 8 bases between. CDR3 length equals 12 residues. The CDR3: CASGQYNYGYTF. CDR3 bases: TGTGCCAGTGGACAGTATAACTATGGCTACACCTTC.

The chain links TRBV5-8 to TRBJ2-7, with D possibly TRBD1 on 5 matching bases. The CDR3 is 15 residues long. The germline V and J ends were trimmed by 6 bases and 2 bases, with 18 bases remaining between them. Germline assignment: CDR1 SGHTS and CDR2 YDEGEE. The CDR3 coding sequence is TGTGCCAGCATCCCCTGGGTAGGGGCCCCCTACGAGCAGTACTTC. Residues: CASIPWVGAPYEQYF. The full variable domain, its missing parts supplied by reference TRBV5-8 and TRBJ2-7, is EAGVTQSPTHLIKTRGQQATLRCSPISGHTSVYWYQQALGLGLQFLLWYDEGEERNRGNFPPRFSGRQFPNYSSELNVNALELEDSALYLCASIPWVGAPYEQYFGPGTRLTVT.

The chain combines TRBV3-1 (or the pseudogene TRBV3-2) with TRBJ2-7, with 9 bases aligning to TRBD2. The CDR3 length is 15 residues. Germline V gives CDR1 LGHDT, CDR2 YNNKEL (reference sequence). Losses at the gene ends were 3 bases for V and 2 bases for J; bases not matched to a gene: 5. CDR3 protein: CASSQAGGLTYEQYF. The CDR3 nucleotides read TGTGCCAGCAGCCAGGCGGGGGGGCTCACCTACGAGCAGTACTTC.

The V gene is TRBV7-2, the J gene TRBJ1-1; D may be TRBD1 (5 bases). Germline V gene lookup returns CDR1 SGHTA and CDR2 FQGNSA. V was cut by 5 bases and J by 8 bases, with 18 bases left in between. The CDR3 is 14 amino acids. The CDR3 is CASSLSRGATEAFF. The CDR3 nucleotides read TGTGCCAGCAGCCTTTCGCGAGGGGCTACGGAAGCTTTCTTT.

V gene TRBV19 combines with J gene TRBJ1-5; D possibly corresponds to TRBD1 (5 bases). Trimming shortened V by 6 bases and J by 2 bases, and 20 bases separated the two germline ends. The CDR3 loop spans 17 amino acids. Per germline, CDR1 LNHDA and CDR2 SQIVND (reference sequence). The CDR3: CASRKRTRDGGNQPQHF. CDR3 in DNA: TGTGCCAGTAGAAAAAGGACCAGGGACGGCGGCAATCAGCCCCAGCATTTT.